Listed below are T cell receptor beta chains from one sample, sequenced in a study of blood T cell repertoires in COVID-19. Assay used: immunoSEQ multiplex PCR; TCRdb lists only in-frame clones, some missing. The data show 250,000 to 350,000 clones, around 85% seen once. The sequenced sample consisted of PBMCs or T cells enriched from blood (not recorded which). The receptors shown here come from a woman aged 30 to 39 who had recovered from COVID-19. The CDR3 runs from the conserved cysteine through the conserved F or W. The D gene is left open where the match is weak. For some rows the clone size is stated as once, few or many, or as a class when expanded; others skip it.

d_gene: .; len: 15; j_gene: TRBJ2-5; abundance: .; v_gene: TRBV7-9; CDR3aa: CASSLAWEGEETQYF; CDR3nt: TGTGCCAGCAGCTTAGCGTGGGAGGGGGAAGAGACCCAGTACTTC
d_gene: TRBD1; len: 16; j_gene: TRBJ2-2; abundance: .; v_gene: TRBV7-7; CDR3aa: CASSPIQGAITGELFF; CDR3nt: TGTGCCAGCAGCCCCATTCAGGGGGCCATCACCGGGGAGCTGTTTTTT
d_gene: TRBD2; len: 16; j_gene: TRBJ2-2; abundance: .; v_gene: TRBV5-1; CDR3aa: CASSLIAGGDTGELFF; CDR3nt: TGCGCCAGCAGCTTGATCGCGGGAGGGGACACCGGGGAGCTGTTTTTT
d_gene: .; len: 16; j_gene: TRBJ2-2; abundance: .; v_gene: TRBV11-2; CDR3aa: CASSLFFHRYTGELFF; CDR3nt: TGTGCCAGCAGCTTATTTTTTCACAGATACACCGGGGAGCTGTTTTTT
d_gene: .; len: 12; j_gene: TRBJ1-1; abundance: once; v_gene: TRBV7-9; CDR3aa: CASSWLNTEAFF; CDR3nt: TGTGCCAGCAGCTGGCTGAACACTGAAGCTTTCTTT
d_gene: .; len: 15; j_gene: TRBJ1-2; abundance: .; v_gene: TRBV6-5; CDR3aa: CASSYGDKGHYGYTF; CDR3nt: TGTGCCAGCAGTTACGGTGACAAGGGGCACTATGGCTACACCTTC
d_gene: .; len: 16; j_gene: TRBJ1-2; abundance: .; v_gene: TRBV18; CDR3aa: CASSPPLLRGDGGYTF; CDR3nt: TGTGCCAGCTCACCACCCTTGTTAAGGGGCGACGGGGGCTACACCTTC
d_gene: TRBD1; len: 13; j_gene: TRBJ2-3; abundance: .; v_gene: TRBV7-2; CDR3aa: CASSYDRGHTQYF; CDR3nt: TGTGCCAGCAGCTATGACAGGGGTCATACGCAGTATTTT
d_gene: .; len: 15; j_gene: TRBJ2-5; abundance: .; v_gene: TRBV6-1; CDR3aa: CASSESTGSGETQYF; CDR3nt: TGTGCCAGCAGTGAATCAACAGGGTCGGGAGAGACCCAGTACTTC
d_gene: .; len: 16; j_gene: TRBJ2-2; abundance: .; v_gene: TRBV4-2; CDR3aa: CASSQERTERTGELFF; CDR3nt: TGTGCCAGCAGCCAAGAAAGGACAGAGAGGACCGGGGAGCTGTTTTTT
d_gene: .; len: 14; j_gene: TRBJ1-3; abundance: .; v_gene: TRBV28; CDR3aa: CASRDGQSGNTIYF; CDR3nt: TGTGCCAGCAGGGATGGACAGTCTGGAAACACCATATATTTT
d_gene: .; len: 13; j_gene: TRBJ2-2; abundance: .; v_gene: TRBV6-4; CDR3aa: CASGLSNTGELFF; CDR3nt: TGTGCCTCCGGACTCTCGAACACCGGGGAGCTGTTTTTT
d_gene: .; len: 15; j_gene: TRBJ2-5; abundance: .; v_gene: TRBV5-1; CDR3aa: CASSGGTRTQETQYF; CDR3nt: TGCGCCAGCAGCGGCGGGACCCGGACGCAAGAGACCCAGTACTTC
d_gene: .; len: 14; j_gene: TRBJ1-1; abundance: .; v_gene: TRBV9; CDR3aa: CASSPGQRNTEAFF; CDR3nt: TGTGCCAGCAGCCCCGGACAGAGGAACACTGAAGCTTTCTTT
d_gene: TRBD2; len: 13; j_gene: TRBJ2-7; abundance: .; v_gene: TRBV19; CDR3aa: CASSAAGVREQYF; CDR3nt: TGTGCCAGTAGTGCCGCGGGAGTTCGGGAGCAGTACTTC
d_gene: TRBD1; len: 16; j_gene: TRBJ1-2; abundance: .; v_gene: TRBV7-6; CDR3aa: CASSARQGSANYGYTF; CDR3nt: TGTGCCAGCAGCGCCCGACAGGGCTCGGCTAACTATGGCTACACCTTC
d_gene: .; len: 19; j_gene: TRBJ1-1; abundance: .; v_gene: TRBV7-9; CDR3aa: CASSLRQWGVLISTTEAFF; CDR3nt: TGTGCCAGCAGCTTACGCCAGTGGGGGGTACTAATTTCGACCACTGAAGCTTTCTTT
d_gene: TRBD1; len: 14; j_gene: TRBJ1-1; abundance: .; v_gene: TRBV19; CDR3aa: CASSIRQGRPLAFF; CDR3nt: TGTGCCAGTAGTATCCGACAGGGACGGCCTTTGGCTTTCTTT
d_gene: .; len: 15; j_gene: TRBJ1-6; abundance: .; v_gene: TRBV9; CDR3aa: CASKVGDSNNSPLHF; CDR3nt: TGTGCCAGCAAAGTTGGGGACTCTAATAATTCACCCCTCCACTTT
d_gene: .; len: 12; j_gene: TRBJ2-1; abundance: .; v_gene: TRBV19; CDR3aa: CASSILANEQFF; CDR3nt: TGTGCCAGTAGTATACTAGCCAATGAGCAGTTCTTC
d_gene: .; len: 13; j_gene: TRBJ2-1; abundance: .; v_gene: TRBV19; CDR3aa: CASSVSTYNEQFF; CDR3nt: TGTGCCAGTAGTGTATCGACTTACAATGAGCAGTTCTTC
d_gene: .; len: 15; j_gene: TRBJ2-2; abundance: .; v_gene: TRBV4-2; CDR3aa: CASSQDLGGTGELFF; CDR3nt: TGTGCCAGCAGCCAAGACTTGGGGGGAACCGGGGAGCTGTTTTTT
d_gene: .; len: 13; j_gene: TRBJ1-1; abundance: .; v_gene: TRBV6-5; CDR3aa: CASSFYRNTEAFF; CDR3nt: TGTGCCAGCAGTTTTTACAGGAACACTGAAGCTTTCTTT
d_gene: .; len: 17; j_gene: TRBJ1-3; abundance: once; v_gene: TRBV19; CDR3aa: CASSSPTRLKTGNTIYF; CDR3nt: TGTGCCAGTAGTTCTCCCACACGATTAAAAACTGGAAACACCATATATTTT
d_gene: TRBD2; len: 16; j_gene: TRBJ2-2; abundance: .; v_gene: TRBV6-2/TRBV6-3; CDR3aa: CASSYSLREGIGELFF; CDR3nt: TGTGCCAGCAGTTACTCACTCAGGGAGGGGATCGGGGAGCTGTTTTTT
d_gene: TRBD2; len: 14; j_gene: TRBJ2-1; abundance: .; v_gene: TRBV4-2; CDR3aa: CASSQMSGSNEQFF; CDR3nt: TGTGCCAGCAGCCAGATGAGCGGGAGCAATGAGCAGTTCTTC
d_gene: TRBD2; len: 14; j_gene: TRBJ2-1; abundance: .; v_gene: TRBV19; CDR3aa: CASSILSGRNEQFF; CDR3nt: TGTGCCAGTAGTATTTTAAGCGGGAGGAATGAGCAGTTCTTC
d_gene: .; len: 13; j_gene: TRBJ1-1; abundance: once; v_gene: TRBV10-3; CDR3aa: CATRTGMNTEAFF; CDR3nt: TGTGCCACCAGAACAGGGATGAACACTGAAGCTTTCTTT
d_gene: .; len: 15; j_gene: TRBJ1-1; abundance: .; v_gene: TRBV9; CDR3aa: CASSPQGFGGTEAFF; CDR3nt: TGTGCCAGCAGCCCCCAGGGGTTTGGGGGCACTGAAGCTTTCTTT
d_gene: .; len: 16; j_gene: TRBJ1-1; abundance: .; v_gene: TRBV7-2; CDR3aa: CASSPDGAVMNTEAFF; CDR3nt: TGTGCCAGCAGCCCGGATGGGGCCGTCATGAACACTGAAGCTTTCTTT
d_gene: TRBD1; len: 16; j_gene: TRBJ2-7; abundance: .; v_gene: TRBV11-2; CDR3aa: CASSLVMAGGGYEQYF; CDR3nt: TGTGCCAGCAGCTTAGTTATGGCAGGGGGTGGTTACGAGCAGTACTTC
d_gene: .; len: 16; j_gene: TRBJ2-7; abundance: .; v_gene: TRBV6-1; CDR3aa: CASSEGVFLGIYEQYF; CDR3nt: TGTGCCAGCAGTGAAGGTGTCTTTCTTGGCATCTACGAGCAGTACTTC
d_gene: .; len: 15; j_gene: TRBJ1-1; abundance: once; v_gene: TRBV6-5; CDR3aa: CASSYSPGMNTEAFF; CDR3nt: TGTGCCAGCAGTTACTCCCCAGGTATGAACACTGAAGCTTTCTTT
d_gene: TRBD2; len: 14; j_gene: TRBJ2-7; abundance: .; v_gene: TRBV19; CDR3aa: CASLDSGSGYEQYF; CDR3nt: TGTGCCAGTCTGGATAGCGGGAGTGGTTACGAGCAGTACTTC
d_gene: .; len: 14; j_gene: TRBJ1-2; abundance: few; v_gene: TRBV18; CDR3aa: CASSPPTGRGGYTF; CDR3nt: TGTGCCAGCTCACCACCCACAGGGAGGGGTGGCTACACCTTC
d_gene: TRBD2; len: 15; j_gene: TRBJ2-3; abundance: once; v_gene: TRBV27; CDR3aa: CASTVRREGHDTQYF; CDR3nt: TGTGCCAGCACGGTTAGGCGGGAGGGCCACGATACGCAGTATTTT
d_gene: .; len: 12; j_gene: TRBJ1-1; abundance: .; v_gene: TRBV12-3/TRBV12-4; CDR3aa: CASSFQGIEAFF; CDR3nt: TGTGCCAGCAGTTTTCAGGGGATTGAAGCTTTCTTT